The clone carrying this T cell receptor beta chain came up a few times. Its target is unknown. The record originates from a study of blood T cells in healthy people across ages. Study results and limitations: PBMCs that were unsorted prevented a conclusive naive versus antigen-experienced comparison.

With a J-beta primer mix and a sample-barcoded 5' primer, a second PCR ran about 6 to 11 cycles. Using its own MiXCR run on the 5' RACE reads, TCRdb lists one record per CDR3 protein. In the table there are hundreds of thousands of distinct CDR3 sequences, 55% to 70% of which are singletons. Trimming stripped 4 bases from V and 0 bases from J, with 15 bases between. This CDR3 region has 16 residues. Per the germline V gene, CDR1 is SGHRS and CDR2 is YFSETQ. The study recruited healthy Caucasian donors from Russia who were aged roughly 6 to 100. Isolation per sample recovered at least 6.5 million PBMCs.

This sequence was found in a man aged 25 to 40 in good health. This chain connects TRBV5-1 to TRBJ2-3, with D maybe TRBD1 (6 bases). The sample comprised blood. The CDR3 here is CASSVDRIPSTDTQYF. The CDR3 DNA sequence: TGCGCCAGCAGCGTGGACAGAATACCTAGCACAGATACGCAGTATTTT. The full variable domain, in which reference TRBV5-1 and TRBJ2-3 provide the parts outside the CDR3, is KAGVTQTPRYLIKTRGQQVTLSCSPISGHRSVSWYQQTPGQGLQFLFEYFSETQRNKGNFPGRFSGRQFSNSRSEMNVSTLELGDSALYLCASSVDRIPSTDTQYFGPGTRLTVL.